The 30 T cell receptor beta chains reported below all come from one sample, sequenced in a study of graft-versus-host responses after intestinal transplantation. The assay was immunoSEQ multiplex PCR, and TCRdb's table has in-frame clones only and misses some. This table holds about 19,000 clones, more than 80% found once. The source was PBMCs, collected roughly 390 days after transplant. The source is a human patient who received an intestinal transplant, so some T cells may come from the graft donor.

The V call is TRBV7-2, the J call TRBJ1-2, with D unresolved. The CDR3 is made up of 14 amino acids. V lost 2 bases and J lost 14, with 21 bases in between. The V gene's germline CDR1 is SGHTA and CDR2 FQGNSA. CDR3 DNA sequence: TGTGCCAGCAGCTTATTAGGAGGTTCCCCTATAGGAACCTTC. Its protein product is CASSLLGGSPIGTF. The whole variable domain, filled in from reference TRBV7-2 and TRBJ1-2, reads GAGVSQSPSNKVTEKGKDVELRCDPISGHTALYWYRQSLGQGLEFLIYFQGNSAPDKSGLPSDRFSAERTGGSVSTLTIQRTQQEDSAVYLCASSLLGGSPIGTFGSGTRLTVV.

This clone appeared a few times. The genes are TRBV5-1 and TRBJ1-2, with D uncertain. Germline V gene lookup returns CDR1 SGHRS and CDR2 YFSETQ. The CDR3 has 14 residues. V was shortened by 5 bases and J by 2 bases, with 13 bases between the two germline ends. In DNA, the CDR3 is TGCGCCAGCAGACTAAACTATCCCAACTATGGCTACACCTTC. The encoded protein is CASRLNYPNYGYTF.

This clone occurred once. V and J are TRBV2 and TRBJ1-4; D gene unclear. CDR1 and CDR2 (germline): SNHLY, FYNNEI. V was trimmed by 6 bases and J by 4 bases, leaving 12 bases between them. The CDR3 has 14 amino acids. CDR3 sequence: CASRPRLGNEKLFF. CDR3 bases: TGTGCCAGCAGGCCGAGGTTGGGTAATGAAAAACTGTTTTTT.

The CDR3 DNA is TGCGCCAGCAGCCCCCGAAACCTAACACGTTCCTACGAGCAGTACTTC. It encodes CASSPRNLTRSYEQYF. The chain recombines TRBV5-1 with TRBJ2-7; unclear D gene. Germline V gives CDR1 SGHRS, CDR2 YFSETQ. V was shortened by 4 bases and J by 1 base, with 18 bases between the two germline ends. The CDR3 runs to 16 residues.

The gene calls are TRBV28 and TRBJ2-7; TRBD1 agrees at 8 bases. Germline loops: CDR1 MDHEN, CDR2 SYDVKM. The CDR3 loop spans 15 amino acids. Unmatched junction bases numbered 10, after V lost 3 bases and J lost 6 bases. The CDR3 bases are TGTGCCAGCAGTTTGCCCGGACAGGGAATAAGCGAGCAGTACTTC. Encoded protein: CASSLPGQGISEQYF.

On this clone itself: The sample carries other DNA sequences with the same CDR3. This chain connects TRBV6-4 to TRBJ2-1; TRBD2 agrees at 9 bases. With 0 bases clipped from V and 4 bases from J, the junction kept 1 base outside the gene matches. Germline V gene data show CDR1 as MRHNA and CDR2 as SNTAGT. The CDR3 length is 15 residues. The CDR3 reads CASSDSSGSYNEQFF. The DNA of the CDR3 is TGTGCCAGCAGTGACTCTAGCGGGAGTTACAATGAGCAGTTCTTC.

This clone was recorded once. The rearrangement joins TRBV4-1 to TRBJ1-1; possible D gene TRBD1, 5 bases. CDR1 is MGHRA, CDR2 YSYEKL, per germline. V was clipped by 2 bases and J by 1 base, with 11 bases between them. This CDR3 is 15 amino acids long. The CDR3 nucleotides read TGCGCCAGCAGCCAACTCACCACAGGGAACACTGAAGCTTTCTTT. Its protein product is CASSQLTTGNTEAFF.

As DNA, the CDR3 is TGCAGCGTTTCCCAGAGGGTGGGGACGTCTGAAGCTTTCTTT. Translating gives CSVSQRVGTSEAFF. V and J are TRBV29-1 and TRBJ1-1; D is perhaps TRBD1 (5 bases). CDR3 length equals 14 residues. Trimming cost V 5 bases and J 6 bases, with 19 bases left between them. Per the germline V gene, CDR1 is SQVTM and CDR2 is ANQGSEA.

The V gene is TRBV4-2, the J gene TRBJ2-1, with 8 bases matching TRBD2. The CDR3 spans 16 residues. V gave up 0 bases and J gave up 8 bases; unmatched junction bases: 9. Germline-derived CDR1 and CDR2 are LGHNA and YNFKEQ. CDR3 sequence: CASSQEVAGIPHEQFF. The CDR3 DNA is TGTGCCAGCAGCCAAGAGGTAGCGGGAATACCCCATGAGCAGTTCTTC.

This sequence joins TRBV11-2 and TRBJ1-4; perhaps TRBD1 as D (6 bases). This CDR3 comprises 16 residues. Trimming pared 5 bases from V and 8 bases from J, leaving 21 bases between. The germline V gene encodes CDR1 SGHAT and CDR2 FQNNGV. This CDR3 is CASSPGVFLQGEKLFF. The CDR3 DNA follows: TGTGCCAGCAGCCCTGGGGTCTTCTTACAGGGCGAAAAACTGTTTTTT.

The rearrangement joins TRBV2 to TRBJ1-2; TRBD1 matches 9 bases. The CDR3 is 14 residues long. V gave up 7 bases and J gave up 4 bases; unmatched junction bases: 7. The germline V gene encodes CDR1 SNHLY and CDR2 FYNNEI. CDR3 protein: CASTDRGSFYGYTF. Written as DNA, the CDR3 is TGTGCCAGCACCGACAGGGGGTCTTTCTATGGCTACACCTTC.

The CDR3 nucleotides read TGTGCCAGCAGCTTTGGTGACACTGAAGCTTTCTTT. It translates to CASSFGDTEAFF. This chain joins TRBV5-4 and TRBJ1-1; D not certain. V shed 2 bases and J shed 3 bases, with 5 bases lying between them. Germline V gene data show CDR1 as SGHNT and CDR2 as YYREEE (reference sequence). The CDR3 runs to 12 residues. The full variable domain, with the rest looked up from reference TRBV5-4 and TRBJ1-1, is ETGVTQSPTHLIKTRGQQVTLRCSSQSGHNTVSWYQQALGQGPQFIFQYYREEENGRGNFPPRFSGLQFPNYSSELNVNALELDDSALYLCASSFGDTEAFFGQGTRLTVV.

The V and J genes are TRBV2 and TRBJ1-2, with unresolved D. The CDR3 length is 16 residues. Trimming stripped 5 bases from V and 6 bases from J, with 22 bases between. In germline, CDR1 is SNHLY, CDR2 FYNNEI. The CDR3, as DNA: TGTGCCAGCAGTCCTATCTACGGAAGGATGGAAGATGGCTACACCTTC. Protein sequence: CASSPIYGRMEDGYTF.

This sequence joins TRBV7-8 and TRBJ2-1; TRBD2 matches 10 bases. The junction had 7 bases not matched to a gene; V was cut back by 1 base and J by 7 bases. Germline CDR1 SGHVS, CDR2 FQNEAQ. CDR3 size: 16 residues. CDR3 amino acids: CASSLEPSGSRNEQFF. CDR3 coding DNA: TGTGCCAGCAGCTTAGAACCTAGCGGGAGTCGGAATGAGCAGTTCTTC.

This sequence joins TRBV5-4 and TRBJ1-6; D gene ambiguous. V shed 4 bases and J shed 8 bases, with 16 bases lying between them. Germline V CDR1 and CDR2: SGHNT, YYREEE (reference sequence). This CDR3 contains 15 residues. CDR3 amino acids: CASSTGAGKHSPLHF. CDR3 coding DNA: TGTGCCAGCAGCACTGGAGCCGGGAAGCATTCACCCCTCCACTTT.

The chain combines TRBV2 with TRBJ2-2; D possibly corresponds to TRBD2 (5 bases). Germline CDR1 SNHLY, CDR2 FYNNEI. The V gene lost 2 bases and the J gene lost 4 bases, with 11 bases spanning the gap. This CDR3 spans 15 amino acids. The CDR3 DNA is TGTGCCAGCAGTGAATGGCGGGCGCTCACCGGGGAGCTGTTTTTT. The encoded protein is CASSEWRALTGELFF.

The J gene is TRBJ2-1, the V gene TRBV10-3; TRBD1 aligns across 9 bases. The CDR3 has 19 amino acids. Trimming took 2 bases from V and 0 from J; bases not matched to a gene: 11. Germline V gene data show CDR1 as ENHRY and CDR2 as SYGVKD. The DNA for the CDR3 is TGTGCCATCAGTGAGGACAGGGGGAGTATTGTTGACTCCTACAATGAGCAGTTCTTC. It encodes CAISEDRGSIVDSYNEQFF.

The rearrangement uses TRBV14 and TRBJ2-5; 8 bases match TRBD1. CDR1 and CDR2 (germline): SGHDN, FVKESK. This CDR3 contains 19 residues. The V gene end was trimmed by 0 bases and the J gene end by 2 bases; junction bases not matched to a gene: 14. In DNA, the CDR3 is TGTGCCAGCAGCCAAGATGCATTCACACCGACAGGGGTACAAGAGACCCAGTACTTC. The encoded protein is CASSQDAFTPTGVQETQYF.

This chain connects TRBV5-5 to TRBJ2-7, with 7 positions matching TRBD1. Germline lookup yields CDR1 SGHKS and CDR2 YYEKEE (reference sequence). This CDR3 spans 14 amino acids. Unmatched junction bases numbered 5, after V lost 3 bases and J lost 2 bases. CDR3 nucleotide sequence: TGTGCCAGCAGCTCGACAGGGTACGCCTACGAGCAGTACTTC. It is translated as CASSSTGYAYEQYF.

The genes are TRBV27 and TRBJ1-1, with D possibly being TRBD1 (5 bases). Per the germline V gene, CDR1 is MNHEY and CDR2 is SMNVEV (reference sequence). This CDR3 is built from 16 residues. Trimming shortened V by 3 bases and J by 0 bases, and 14 bases separated the two germline ends. The CDR3 DNA sequence: TGTGCCAGCAGTTTTTCGGGGGACTTCCTGAACACTGAAGCTTTCTTT. Protein product: CASSFSGDFLNTEAFF.

The V call is TRBV19, the J call TRBJ1-1; TRBD1 aligns across 9 bases. From germline, CDR1 is LNHDA and CDR2 SQIVND (reference sequence). This CDR3 region has 14 residues. V trimming: 5 bases; J trimming: 1 base; junction bases outside the gene matches: 2. In nucleotides, the CDR3 is TGTGCCAGTAGTTCACAGGGGGCGAACACTGAAGCTTTCTTT. Protein product: CASSSQGANTEAFF.

The table lists this clone with a count of one. This chain uses TRBV6-1 with TRBJ2-5; D remains unclear. This CDR3 has 16 amino acids. Germline loops: CDR1 MNHNS, CDR2 SASEGT. Trimming cost V 0 bases and J 5 bases, with 16 bases left between them. CDR3 region: CASSEAFSGPQETQYF. The CDR3, as DNA: TGTGCCAGCAGTGAAGCCTTTTCCGGGCCCCAGGAGACCCAGTACTTC.

The CDR3 is CASSQETGSTYEQYF. Here the CDR3 DNA reads TGCGCCAGCAGCCAAGAAACAGGGAGTACCTACGAGCAGTACTTC. The V call is TRBV4-1, the J call TRBJ2-7; D may be TRBD1 (6 bases). The CDR3 runs 15 residues. Germline lookup yields CDR1 MGHRA and CDR2 YSYEKL. The germline V and J ends were trimmed by 0 bases and 2 bases, with 11 bases remaining between them.

The chain carries TRBV7-9 and TRBJ2-7, with a tentative D call TRBD2 (7 bases). CDR1 and CDR2 (germline): SEHNR, FQNEAQ (reference sequence). This CDR3 region has 15 residues. Trimming took off 1 base at V and 3 bases at J, with 13 bases between the two ends. CDR3 protein: CASSLVQGLHYEQYF. CDR3 sequence (DNA): TGTGCCAGCAGCTTAGTACAGGGACTACACTACGAGCAGTACTTC.

The rearrangement links TRBV5-5 to TRBJ1-1, with TRBD1 identical over 7 bases. The CDR3 covers 13 residues. Trimming cost V 4 bases and J 1 base; bases outside gene matches: 1. Per germline, CDR1 SGHKS and CDR2 YYEKEE (reference sequence). CDR3 region: CASSRDRNTEAFF. For the CDR3, the DNA is TGTGCCAGCAGCCGGGACAGGAACACTGAAGCTTTCTTT. The full variable domain, in which reference TRBV5-5 and TRBJ1-1 provide the parts outside the CDR3, is DAGVTQSPTHLIKTRGQQVTLRCSPISGHKSVSWYQQVLGQGPQFIFQYYEKEERGRGNFPDRFSARQFPNYSSELNVNALLLGDSALYLCASSRDRNTEAFFGQGTRLTVV.

V gene TRBV5-1 combines with J gene TRBJ1-2; D is unclear. CDR1 is SGHRS and CDR2 is YFSETQ in the germline V gene. Trimming removed 4 bases from V and 0 bases from J, with 7 bases in between. The CDR3 has 13 residues. The chain's CDR3 is CASSLHTNYGYTF. The CDR3 bases are TGCGCCAGCAGCCTCCATACTAACTATGGCTACACCTTC.

This sequence joins TRBV7-3 and TRBJ2-7; no reliable D call. The germline gives CDR1 SGHTA, CDR2 FQGTGA. V was cut by 2 bases and J by 4 bases, with 9 bases left in between. The CDR3 runs to 13 residues. CDR3 region: CASSLDNEYEQYF. The DNA of the CDR3 is TGTGCCAGCAGCTTAGACAACGAATACGAGCAGTACTTC.

The J gene is TRBJ2-1, the V gene TRBV25-1; tentatively, D is TRBD1 (6 bases). Per the germline V gene, CDR1 is MGHDK and CDR2 is SYGVNS. This CDR3 has 15 amino acids. V was pared by 6 bases and J by 7 bases, with 19 bases between. CDR3 in amino acids: CASSQGAGVENEQFF. In nucleotides, the CDR3 is TGTGCCAGCAGCCAAGGGGCAGGGGTGGAAAATGAGCAGTTCTTC.

CDR3 DNA: TGTGCCAGCAGCCAAGAGGGGGGGAGAGACTATGGCTACACCTTC. Translation: CASSQEGGRDYGYTF. The chain carries TRBV4-2 and TRBJ1-2; possible D gene TRBD1, 5 bases. The CDR3 runs 15 residues. Germline CDR1 LGHNA, CDR2 YNFKEQ. V lost 0 bases and J 3 bases, leaving 11 bases between the germline ends.

V gene TRBV30 combines with J gene TRBJ2-7, with a possible D match to TRBD2 (5 bases). This CDR3 is 14 amino acids long. Trimming removed 1 base at V and 0 bases at J, with 10 bases between. Germline V gene data show CDR1 as GTSNPN and CDR2 as SVGIG (reference sequence). CDR3 in DNA: TGTGCCTGGAGTGGCCGAGCGGACTCCTACGAGCAGTACTTC. Its translation is CAWSGRADSYEQYF.